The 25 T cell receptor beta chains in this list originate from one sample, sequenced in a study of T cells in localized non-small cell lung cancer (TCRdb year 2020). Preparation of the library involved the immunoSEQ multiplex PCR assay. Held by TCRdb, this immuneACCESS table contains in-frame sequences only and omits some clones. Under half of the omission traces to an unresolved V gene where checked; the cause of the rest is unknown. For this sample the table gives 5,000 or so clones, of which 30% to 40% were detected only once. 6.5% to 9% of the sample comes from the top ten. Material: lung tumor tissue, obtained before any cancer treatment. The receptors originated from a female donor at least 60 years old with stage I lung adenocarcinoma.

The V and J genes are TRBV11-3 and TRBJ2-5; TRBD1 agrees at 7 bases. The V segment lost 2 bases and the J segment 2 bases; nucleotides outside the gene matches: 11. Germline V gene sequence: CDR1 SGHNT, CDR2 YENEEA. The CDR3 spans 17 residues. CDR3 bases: TGTGCCAGCAGCTTAACGATTAAGGGGGCACAGCAAGAGACCCAGTACTTC. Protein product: CASSLTIKGAQQETQYF. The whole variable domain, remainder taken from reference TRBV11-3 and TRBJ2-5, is EAGVVQSPRYKIIEKKQPVAFWCNPISGHNTLYWYLQNLGQGPELLIRYENEEAVDDSQLPKDRFSAERLKGVDSTLKIQPAELGDSAVYLCASSLTIKGAQQETQYFGPGTRLLVL.

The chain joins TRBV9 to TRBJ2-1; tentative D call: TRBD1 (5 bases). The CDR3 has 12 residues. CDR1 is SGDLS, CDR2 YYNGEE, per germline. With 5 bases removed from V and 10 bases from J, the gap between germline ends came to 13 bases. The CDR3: CASSGPGREQFF. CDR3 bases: TGTGCCAGCAGTGGTCCAGGGCGGGAGCAGTTCTTC. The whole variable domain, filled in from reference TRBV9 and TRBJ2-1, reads DSGVTQTPKHLITATGQRVTLRCSPRSGDLSVYWYQQSLDQGLQFLIQYYNGEERAKGNILERFSAQQFPDLHSELNLSSLELGDSALYFCASSGPGREQFFGPGTRLTVL.

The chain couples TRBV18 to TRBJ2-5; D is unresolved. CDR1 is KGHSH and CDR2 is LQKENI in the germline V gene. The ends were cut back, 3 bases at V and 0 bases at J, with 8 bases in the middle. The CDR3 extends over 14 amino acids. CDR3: CASSPSLHQETQYF. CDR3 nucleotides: TGTGCCAGCTCACCTAGTCTACACCAAGAGACCCAGTACTTC.

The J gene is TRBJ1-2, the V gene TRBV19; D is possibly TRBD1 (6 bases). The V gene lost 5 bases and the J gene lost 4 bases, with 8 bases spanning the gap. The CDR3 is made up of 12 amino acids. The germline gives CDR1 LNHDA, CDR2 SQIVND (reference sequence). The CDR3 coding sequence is TGTGCCAGTAGTCTACAGGGCTATGGCTACACCTTC. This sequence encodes CASSLQGYGYTF.

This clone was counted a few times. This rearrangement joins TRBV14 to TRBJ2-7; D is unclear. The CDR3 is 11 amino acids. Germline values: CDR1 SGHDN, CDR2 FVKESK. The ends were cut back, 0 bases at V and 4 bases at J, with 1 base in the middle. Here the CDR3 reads CASSQEYEQYF. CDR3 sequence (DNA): TGTGCCAGCAGCCAAGAGTACGAGCAGTACTTC.

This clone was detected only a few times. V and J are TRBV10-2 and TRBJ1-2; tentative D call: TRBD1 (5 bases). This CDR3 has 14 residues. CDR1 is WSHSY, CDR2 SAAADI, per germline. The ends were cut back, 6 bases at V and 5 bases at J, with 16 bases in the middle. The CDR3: CASRGLGVLYGYTF. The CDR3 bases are TGCGCCAGCAGGGGACTAGGGGTGTTGTATGGCTACACCTTC.

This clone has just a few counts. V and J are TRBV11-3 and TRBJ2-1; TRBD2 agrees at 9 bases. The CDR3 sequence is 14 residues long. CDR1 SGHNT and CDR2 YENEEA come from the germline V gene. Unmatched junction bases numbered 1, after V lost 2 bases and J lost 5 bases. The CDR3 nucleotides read TGTGCCAGCAGCTTACTAGCGGGGAACAATGAGCAGTTCTTC. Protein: CASSLLAGNNEQFF.

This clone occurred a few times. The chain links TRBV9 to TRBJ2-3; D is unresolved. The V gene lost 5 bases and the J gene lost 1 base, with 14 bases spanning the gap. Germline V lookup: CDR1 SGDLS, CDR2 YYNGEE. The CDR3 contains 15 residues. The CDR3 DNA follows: TGTGCCAGCAGTGAAGAAGGGTTCGGCACAGATACGCAGTATTTT. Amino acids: CASSEEGFGTDTQYF.

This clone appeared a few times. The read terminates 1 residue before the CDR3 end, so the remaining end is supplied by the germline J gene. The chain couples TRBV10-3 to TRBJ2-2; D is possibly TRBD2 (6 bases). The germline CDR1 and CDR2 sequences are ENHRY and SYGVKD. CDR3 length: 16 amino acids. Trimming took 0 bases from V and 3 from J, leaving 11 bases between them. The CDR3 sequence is CAISESTGLYTGELFF. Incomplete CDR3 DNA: TGTGCCATCAGTGAGTCCACCGGACTATACACCGGGGAGCTGTTT.

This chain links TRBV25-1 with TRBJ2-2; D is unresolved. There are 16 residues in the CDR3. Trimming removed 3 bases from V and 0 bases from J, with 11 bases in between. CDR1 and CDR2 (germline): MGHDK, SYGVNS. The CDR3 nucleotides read TGTGCCAGCAGTGAGTTCAGGCAAGCGAACACCGGGGAGCTGTTTTTT. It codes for CASSEFRQANTGELFF.

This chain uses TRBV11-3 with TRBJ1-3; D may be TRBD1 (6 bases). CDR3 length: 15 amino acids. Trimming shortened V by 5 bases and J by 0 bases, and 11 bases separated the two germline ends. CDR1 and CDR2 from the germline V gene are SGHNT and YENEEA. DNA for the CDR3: TGTGCCAGCAGCGGACAGTTCCTCTCTGGAAACACCATATATTTT. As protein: CASSGQFLSGNTIYF.

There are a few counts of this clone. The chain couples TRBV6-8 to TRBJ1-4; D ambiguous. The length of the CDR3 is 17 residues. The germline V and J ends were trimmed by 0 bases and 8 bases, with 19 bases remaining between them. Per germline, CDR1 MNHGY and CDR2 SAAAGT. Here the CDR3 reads CASSYSGSRGGEEKLFF. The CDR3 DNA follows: TGTGCCAGCAGTTACTCGGGATCAAGAGGCGGTGAGGAAAAACTGTTTTTT.

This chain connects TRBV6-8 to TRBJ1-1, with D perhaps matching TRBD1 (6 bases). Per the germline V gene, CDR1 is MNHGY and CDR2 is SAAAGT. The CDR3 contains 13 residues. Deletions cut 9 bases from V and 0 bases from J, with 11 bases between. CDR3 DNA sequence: TGTGCCAGTGATGGGGGCTTGAACACTGAAGCTTTCTTT. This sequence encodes CASDGGLNTEAFF.

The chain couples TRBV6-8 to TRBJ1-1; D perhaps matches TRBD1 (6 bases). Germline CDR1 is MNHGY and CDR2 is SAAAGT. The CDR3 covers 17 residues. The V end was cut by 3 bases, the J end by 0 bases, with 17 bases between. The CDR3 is CASSYGGRDIMNTEAFF. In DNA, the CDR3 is TGTGCCAGCAGTTATGGGGGGAGGGACATCATGAACACTGAAGCTTTCTTT.

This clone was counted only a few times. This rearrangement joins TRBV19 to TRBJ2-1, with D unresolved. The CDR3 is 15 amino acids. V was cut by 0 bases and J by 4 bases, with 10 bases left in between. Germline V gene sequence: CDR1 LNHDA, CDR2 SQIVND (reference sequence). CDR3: CASSIEGRMYNEQFF. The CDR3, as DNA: TGTGCCAGTAGTATAGAAGGACGGATGTACAATGAGCAGTTCTTC.

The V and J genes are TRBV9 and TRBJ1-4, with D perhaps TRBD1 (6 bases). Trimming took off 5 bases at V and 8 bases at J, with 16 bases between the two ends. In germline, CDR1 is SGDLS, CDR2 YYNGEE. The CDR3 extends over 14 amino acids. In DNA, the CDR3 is TGTGCCAGCAGTGTTGAGACAGGCATCGAAAAACTGTTTTTT. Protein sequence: CASSVETGIEKLFF.

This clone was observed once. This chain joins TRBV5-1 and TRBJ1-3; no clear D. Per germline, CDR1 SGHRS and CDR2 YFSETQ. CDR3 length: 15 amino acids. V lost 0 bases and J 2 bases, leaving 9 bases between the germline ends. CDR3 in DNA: TGCGCCAGCAGCTTGGGGGCCAGCGCTGGAAACACCATATATTTT. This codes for CASSLGASAGNTIYF.

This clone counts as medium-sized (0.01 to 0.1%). The CDR3 DNA reads TGTGCCAGCAGCTCTGGCCGGGACAGTTACACGGATACGCAGTATTTT. Amino acids: CASSSGRDSYTDTQYF. V gene TRBV11-3 combines with J gene TRBJ2-3, with 7 bases identical to TRBD1. CDR3 length equals 16 residues. V trimming: 4 bases; J trimming: 6 bases; junction bases outside the gene matches: 13. Germline V gene sequence: CDR1 SGHNT, CDR2 YENEEA.

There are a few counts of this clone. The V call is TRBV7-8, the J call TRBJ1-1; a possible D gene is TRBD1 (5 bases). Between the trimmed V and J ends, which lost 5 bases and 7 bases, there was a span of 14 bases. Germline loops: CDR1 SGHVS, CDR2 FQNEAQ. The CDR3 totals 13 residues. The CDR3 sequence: CASSLLTELEAFF. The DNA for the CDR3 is TGTGCCAGCAGCCTACTGACAGAGCTTGAAGCTTTCTTT.

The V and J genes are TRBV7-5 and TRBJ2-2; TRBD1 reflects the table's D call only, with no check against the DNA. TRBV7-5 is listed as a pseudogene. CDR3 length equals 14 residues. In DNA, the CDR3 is TGTGCCAGCAGCTGGGGACAGAGCACCGGGGAGCTGTTTTTT. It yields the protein CASSWGQSTGELFF.

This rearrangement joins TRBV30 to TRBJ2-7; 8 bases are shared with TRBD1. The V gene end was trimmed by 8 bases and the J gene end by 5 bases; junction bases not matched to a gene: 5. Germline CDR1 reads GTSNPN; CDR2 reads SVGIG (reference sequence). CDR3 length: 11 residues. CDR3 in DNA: TGTGCCCTATCGGACAGGGACGAGCAGTACTTC. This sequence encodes CALSDRDEQYF.

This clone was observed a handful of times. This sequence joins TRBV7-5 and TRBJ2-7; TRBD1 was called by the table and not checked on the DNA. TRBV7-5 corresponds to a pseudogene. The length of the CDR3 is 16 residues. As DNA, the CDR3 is TGTGCCAGCAGCGACCCAAGGGGGGGGACAGGGGAAGAGCAGTACTTC. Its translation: CASSDPRGGTGEEQYF.

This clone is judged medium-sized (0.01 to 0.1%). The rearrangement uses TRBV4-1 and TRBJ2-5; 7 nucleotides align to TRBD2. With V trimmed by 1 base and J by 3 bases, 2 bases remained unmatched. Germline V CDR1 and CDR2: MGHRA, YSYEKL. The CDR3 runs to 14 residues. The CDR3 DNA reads TGCGCCAGCAGCCAAGCCCTAGCGGAAGAGACCCAGTACTTC. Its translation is CASSQALAEETQYF.

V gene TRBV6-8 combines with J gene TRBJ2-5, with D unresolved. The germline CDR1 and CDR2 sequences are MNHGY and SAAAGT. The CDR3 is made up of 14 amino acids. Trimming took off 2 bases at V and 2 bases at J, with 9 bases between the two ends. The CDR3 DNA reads TGTGCCAGCAGTTACGTGCAGCGACAAGAGACCCAGTACTTC. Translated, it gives CASSYVQRQETQYF.

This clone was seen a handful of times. The CDR3 region is CASSLRAYTEAFF. The DNA for the CDR3 is TGTGCCAGCAGTTTGCGGGCCTACACTGAAGCTTTCTTT. This rearrangement joins TRBV6-8 to TRBJ1-1; D uncertain. CDR3 length: 13 amino acids. Trimming pared 4 bases from V and 3 bases from J, leaving 9 bases between. Germline CDR1 is MNHGY and CDR2 is SAAAGT.